These 21 T cell receptor beta chains share one sample of origin, sequenced in a study of cytomegalovirus exposure and HLA in healthy donors. In the PCR, 60 Vbeta and 13 Jbeta primers were used. Produced via immunoSEQ multiplex PCR; TCRdb's table is partial and in-frame only. The sample holds over 100,000 clones, almost 75% seen once. Input material: PBMCs. The receptors shown here come from a man aged 40-49 years in good health and CMV-seronegative.

The rearrangement uses TRBV18 and TRBJ1-2; TRBD1 is a possible D gene (5 bases). From germline, CDR1 is KGHSH and CDR2 LQKENI. Trimming left V 3 bases short and J 4 bases short, with 12 bases between. CDR3 length equals 14 residues. The CDR3 bases are TGTGCCAGCTCACCGTCCGGGGGGACCTATGGCTACACCTTC. This translates into CASSPSGGTYGYTF. The variable domain in full, with the rest retrieved from reference TRBV18 and TRBJ1-2, is NAGVMQNPRHLVRRRGQEARLRCSPMKGHSHVYWYRQLPEEGLKFMVYLQKENIIDESGMPKERFSAEFPKEGPSILRIQQVVRGDSAAYFCASSPSGGTYGYTFGSGTRLTVV.

This sequence joins TRBV5-8 and TRBJ1-6; D is perhaps TRBD1 (5 bases). The CDR3 consists of 19 residues. V gave up 3 bases and J gave up 0 bases, with 19 bases separating them. CDR1 is SGHTS, CDR2 YDEGEE, per germline. CDR3 bases: TGTGCCAGCAGCTCCCACCGGTTAGGGGCGAGCTCCTATAATTCACCCCTCCACTTT. Its translation: CASSSHRLGASSYNSPLHF.

The V and J genes are TRBV6-5 and TRBJ2-7; no definite D call. Deletions cut 6 bases from V and 0 bases from J, with 12 bases between. In germline, CDR1 is MNHEY, CDR2 SVGAGI. This CDR3 comprises 14 residues. The CDR3 loop reads CASSNQRSSYEQYF. For the CDR3, the DNA is TGTGCCAGCAGCAACCAAAGGAGCTCCTACGAGCAGTACTTC.

The gene calls are TRBV4-2 and TRBJ1-5; no clear D. This CDR3 has 15 residues. Germline lookup yields CDR1 LGHNA and CDR2 YNFKEQ. Trimming took off 0 bases at V and 3 bases at J, with 9 bases between the two ends. In DNA, the CDR3 is TGTGCCAGCAGCCAAGAGGGGAGGGACAATCAGCCCCAGCATTTT. It codes for CASSQEGRDNQPQHF.

This clone was observed a handful of times. This chain joins TRBV2 and TRBJ1-6; 8 nucleotides align to TRBD1. V trimming: 2 bases; J trimming: 10 bases; junction bases outside the gene matches: 13. There are 17 residues in the CDR3. Per germline, CDR1 SNHLY and CDR2 FYNNEI. Here the CDR3 reads CASSEFRPGGGGSPLHF. The CDR3 nucleotides are TGTGCCAGCAGTGAATTCCGTCCAGGGGGCGGCGGGTCACCCCTCCACTTT.

The chain uses TRBV19 and TRBJ2-5; TRBD2 aligns across 9 bases. The J call may be mistaken, given a closer DNA end match to TRBJ2-7. Germline V gives CDR1 LNHDA, CDR2 SQIVND (reference sequence). The CDR3 spans 15 residues. The CDR3 DNA is TGTGCCAGTAGTATCGGGGCTAGCGGGGCCTACGAGCAGTACTTC. This encodes CASSIGASGAYEQYF.

Only one count was recorded for this clone. This chain links TRBV6-5 with TRBJ1-2; D perhaps matches TRBD1 (6 bases). Germline V gene sequence: CDR1 MNHEY, CDR2 SVGAGI. V was trimmed by 1 base and J by 5 bases, leaving 14 bases between them. The length of the CDR3 is 15 residues. The CDR3 loop reads CASSYLGSRGYGYTF. CDR3 coding DNA: TGTGCCAGCAGTTACTTGGGTTCCAGGGGTTATGGCTACACCTTC.

The CDR3 loop reads CASSLLASSYEQYF. The CDR3 nucleotides read TGTGCCAGCAGCTTACTTGCTAGCTCCTACGAGCAGTACTTC. The chain carries TRBV7-9 and TRBJ2-7, with D unclear. V was clipped by 2 bases and J by 0 bases, with 8 bases between them. The CDR3 runs 14 residues. Germline V gene sequence: CDR1 SEHNR, CDR2 FQNEAQ (reference sequence).

The chain has TRBV6-4 and TRBJ1-2; 8 bases align to TRBD1. V lost 8 bases, J lost 7 bases, and 9 bases stayed unmatched. The CDR3 spans 13 residues. CDR1 is MRHNA, CDR2 SNTAGT, per germline. CDR3: CASGRQGPAGYTF. CDR3 nucleotide sequence: TGTGCCAGCGGACGACAGGGGCCCGCTGGCTACACCTTC.

The chain uses TRBV6-5 and TRBJ2-3; a weak D match, TRBD2 (6 bases). Trimming left V 6 bases short and J 1 base short, with 11 bases between. The V gene's germline CDR1 is MNHEY and CDR2 SVGAGI. The CDR3 extends over 14 amino acids. The CDR3 bases are TGTGCCAGCAGCGCCACGGGGGGCACAGATACGCAGTATTTT. Encoded protein: CASSATGGTDTQYF.

The chain employs TRBV4-3 and TRBJ2-2, with D perhaps matching TRBD2 (6 bases). Germline V lookup: CDR1 LGHNA, CDR2 YSLEER. V shed 2 bases and J shed 0 bases, with 13 bases lying between them. CDR3 size: 17 residues. The CDR3 DNA sequence: TGCGCCAGCAGCCAACTCCCTGGAGGGGCGAACACCGGGGAGCTGTTTTTT. This codes for CASSQLPGGANTGELFF.

This chain uses TRBV19 with TRBJ1-2; perhaps TRBD1 as D (5 bases). CDR1 is LNHDA and CDR2 is SQIVND in the germline V gene (reference sequence). V shed 1 base and J shed 6 bases, with 18 bases lying between them. The CDR3 covers 16 residues. CDR3 sequence: CASSIGVSQGWNGYTF. The CDR3 coding sequence is TGTGCCAGTAGTATAGGCGTGTCGCAGGGATGGAATGGCTACACCTTC.

The V and J genes are TRBV6-5 and TRBJ2-7; D is perhaps TRBD1 (5 bases). V lost 7 bases and J lost 7, with 14 bases in between. This CDR3 region has 12 residues. Looked up from germline, CDR1 is MNHEY and CDR2 is SVGAGI. CDR3 nucleotide sequence: TGTGCCAGCATTAAACCTACAGGAGAGCAGTACTTC. Its translation: CASIKPTGEQYF.

The rearrangement links TRBV2 to TRBJ1-5; TRBD1 aligns across 7 bases. From germline, CDR1 is SNHLY and CDR2 FYNNEI. The CDR3 totals 14 residues. The J segment lost 10 bases and the V segment lost 5 bases, leaving 11 bases of the junction unmatched. CDR3 amino acids: CASSPDRAAKPQHF. The DNA for the CDR3 is TGTGCCAGCAGTCCCGACAGGGCAGCTAAACCCCAGCATTTT. Complete variable domain (other parts from reference TRBV2 and TRBJ1-5): EPEVTQTPSHQVTQMGQEVILRCVPISNHLYFYWYRQILGQKVEFLVSFYNNEISEKSEIFDDQFSVERPDGSNFTLKIRSTKLEDSAMYFCASSPDRAAKPQHFGDGTRLSIL.

The rearrangement links TRBV5-6 to TRBJ2-7; 9 nucleotides match TRBD1. CDR3 length: 16 amino acids. J was trimmed by 0 bases and V by 3 bases; bases with no gene match: 7. Germline V gene sequence: CDR1 SGHDT, CDR2 YYEEEE. CDR3 region: CASSSGTGKGSYEQYF. As DNA, the CDR3 is TGTGCCAGCAGCTCCGGGACAGGGAAAGGCTCCTACGAGCAGTACTTC.

CDR3 nucleotide sequence: TGTGCCAGCAGAGCGGGGCGAACCTACAATGAGCAGTTCTTC. Protein sequence: CASRAGRTYNEQFF. The gene calls are TRBV6-6 and TRBJ2-1; TRBD2 matches 7 bases. The V and J ends lost 6 bases and 2 bases, in that order; junction bases with no gene match: 4. CDR1 is MNHNY and CDR2 is SVGAGI in the germline V gene (reference sequence). The CDR3 consists of 14 residues.

This rearrangement joins TRBV7-6 to TRBJ2-7; 11 bases agree with TRBD2. J lost 3 bases, V lost 5 bases, and 9 bases had no gene match. The length of the CDR3 is 16 residues. Looked up from germline, CDR1 is SGHVS and CDR2 is FNYEAQ. The CDR3 here is CASSPLASGGLYEQYF. CDR3 coding DNA: TGTGCCAGCAGCCCTCTGGCTAGCGGGGGGCTCTACGAGCAGTACTTC.

This chain joins TRBV27 and TRBJ1-5; 7 bases match TRBD1. The germline V gene encodes CDR1 MNHEY and CDR2 SMNVEV (reference sequence). The CDR3 is 16 amino acids. V lost 6 bases, J lost 5 bases, and 13 bases stayed unmatched. The CDR3 DNA sequence: TGTGCCAGCAGCTACAGGGGCCCTTCCTCTTATCAGCCCCAGCATTTT. It is translated as CASSYRGPSSYQPQHF.

This chain uses TRBV5-8 with TRBJ2-7; no firm D call. CDR3 size: 13 residues. Germline CDR1 SGHTS, CDR2 YDEGEE. Trimming pared 7 bases from V and 2 bases from J, leaving 13 bases between. CDR3 DNA: TGTGCCAGCCAACAGAACAACGCCTACGAGCAGTACTTC. It specifies CASQQNNAYEQYF.

This clone was seen only a few times. The gene calls are TRBV4-3 and TRBJ2-7; TRBD1 aligns across 7 bases. CDR1 and CDR2 (germline): LGHNA, YSLEER. V shed 0 bases and J 3 bases; nucleotides not matched to a gene: 5. The CDR3 has 15 amino acids. The CDR3 DNA reads TGCGCCAGCAGCCAAGATAGGGGGCTCATCTACGAGCAGTACTTC. This encodes CASSQDRGLIYEQYF.

The chain couples TRBV13 to TRBJ2-7, with D tentatively TRBD1 (5 bases). V lost 3 bases to trimming and J lost 2 bases, with 8 bases between them. The CDR3 extends over 13 amino acids. Per germline, CDR1 PRHDT and CDR2 FYEKMQ (reference sequence). The CDR3 DNA reads TGTGCCAGCAGCTTCCCAGGGACCTACGAGCAGTACTTC. Amino acids: CASSFPGTYEQYF. Full variable domain (outside the CDR3, taken from reference TRBV13 and TRBJ2-7): AAGVIQSPRHLIKEKRETATLKCYPIPRHDTVYWYQQGPGQDPQFLISFYEKMQSDKGSIPDRFSAQQFSDYHSELNMSSLELGDSALYFCASSFPGTYEQYFGPGTRLTVT.